This record looks at one TCR beta chain sequence and its context. This clone was found once. Its recognized antigen is unknown. No base-level quality is on record; no much larger clone is a single base apart. This sample was taken from a study of OX40 agonist ivuxolimab in advanced cancers. With regard to the full study: Ivuxolimab was an agonistic, fully human IgG2 monoclonal antibody directed against OX40 (CD134), a costimulatory receptor. The paper reports the monotherapy dose-escalation portion (N ≈ 52 patients) of the phase I ivuxolimab trial. The purpose of peripheral TCRbeta sequencing was to test whether ivuxolimab changed TCR sequence diversity and led to clonal T-cell expansion. Of the 50 to 55 dose-escalation patients, hepatocellular carcinoma was present in about 20, melanoma in around 15, renal cell carcinoma in 9 and head and neck cancer in 9. In the dose-escalation cohort, around 80% of patients were male, and the mean age was roughly 56 years with a range of roughly 20 to 80. Three dose-escalation patients achieved partial responses, one with hepatocellular carcinoma and two with cutaneous melanoma. Intravenous ivuxolimab was administered to patients every 2 weeks at six dose levels: 0.01, 0.1, 0.3, 1.5, 3 and 10 mg/kg. Patients were allowed to have had prior anti-PD-1, anti-PD-L1 or anti-CTLA-4 therapy, and 40% of the dose-escalation patients had been treated with checkpoint inhibitors. The investigation overall reported the following: After ivuxolimab, CD8+ T cells had more expanded clones than CD4+ T cells on average. In the 0.1-3.0 mg/kg groups, partial responders were among the patients with the lowest normalized peripheral clonal expansion, particularly in CD8+ T cells. Low levels of normalized T-cell clonal expansion were also seen in some nonresponding patients. At doses of 0.1 to 3.0 mg/kg, clonal expansion of both CD4+ and CD8+ T cells in blood was seen between baseline and week 6. The antigen specificity of the clonally expanded peripheral T cells was not determined.

The CDR3 runs 14 amino acids, cysteine and phenylalanine included. Kept here is only the CDR3 DNA, which spans 42 bases and is read in frame from base 1. V is cut by 1 base and J by 1 base, and the space between the germline ends is 8 bases. Reading the germline V gene (reference sequence) gives CDR1 SGHNT and CDR2 YYREEE. The trial excluded patients who had a history of autoimmune disease or were on systemic immunosuppression. Peripheral blood for TCR sequencing was collected from all dose cohorts at baseline, on cycle 4 day 1, and on cycle 7 day 1. The samples were drawn from a first-in-human, open-label, multicenter phase I dose-escalation trial of ivuxolimab. Adults with locally advanced or metastatic head and neck squamous cell, hepatocellular, melanoma or renal cell carcinoma were enrolled in the trial. Before TCR sequencing, CD4+ and CD8+ T cells were separately sorted from peripheral blood.

To sequence the TCRbeta CDR3 region, genomic DNA was isolated from the sorted cells. The immunoSEQ Assay was used for sequencing of TCRbeta CDR3 regions. TCRdb took this table from immuneACCESS and kept in-frame rearrangements with V and J called. Such tables lack part of the clones; where checked against another copy, unresolved V genes explain under half of the gap, and the rest is unexplained. Counted in this sample were 100,000 or so clones; approximately 93% of them appeared once. The ten largest clones capture less than 0.2% of the sample. The sample consisted of CD4+ or CD8+ T cells sorted from blood, taken in a trial of the OX40 agonist ivuxolimab. This clonotype originated in an adult with an advanced solid tumor such as melanoma, head and neck, liver or kidney cancer. The sequence links TRBV5-4 to TRBJ1-1; the D gene identity is not certain. DNA sequence: TGTGCCAGCAGCTTGAATCTGAAGAACACTGAAGCTTTCTTT. Its product reads: CASSLNLKNTEAFF.